The rows below give T cell receptor beta chains drawn from one sample of a study of beta chain features in type 1 diabetes. Using immunoSEQ multiplex PCR, the repertoire was profiled, and TCRdb retains in-frame clones only, with some absent. Of approximately 260,000 clones detected, roughly 21% appear once; the ten largest clones hold less than 0.035%. Material: naive CD4+ T cells from blood. These receptors originate from a woman in her 40s with type 1 diabetes. Each CDR3 is given with its conserved first and last residue. The D gene is left open where the match is weak. Size is stated for part of the rows, as once, few or many counts, or as a class when the clone is expanded.

d_call,j_call,clone_size,v_call,cdr3_nt,cdr3_aa
NA,TRBJ2-3,few,TRBV7-9,TGTGCCAGCACGACCGAAACCAGGGTCCTTACGGATACGCAGTATTTT,CASTTETRVLTDTQYF
NA,TRBJ2-7,few,TRBV15,TGTGCCACCAGCAGAGGGGCCAGGGACTACGAGCAGTACTTC,CATSRGARDYEQYF
NA,TRBJ2-2,NA,TRBV27,TGTGCCAGCAGAGAGGGACTTCTTAACACCGGGGAGCTGTTTTTT,CASREGLLNTGELFF
NA,TRBJ1-5,NA,TRBV15,TGTGCCACCAGCCGCGAACTAGGGTTTGGACAGCCCCAGCATTTT,CATSRELGFGQPQHF
NA,TRBJ2-6,few,TRBV29-1,TGCAGCGTTGGACTTGCCGAGTCTGGGGCCAACGTCCTGACTTTC,CSVGLAESGANVLTF
NA,TRBJ2-7,few,TRBV27,TGTGCCAGCAGTTGGGCTGGGACTTCCTACGAGCAGTACTTC,CASSWAGTSYEQYF
NA,TRBJ1-4,NA,TRBV7-2,TGTGCCAGCAGCATATCAACTAATGAAAAACTGTTTTTT,CASSISTNEKLFF
TRBD1,TRBJ1-3,NA,TRBV28,TGTGCCAGCAGTGGAACCGGGACAGCTTTTGGAAACACCATATATTTT,CASSGTGTAFGNTIYF
TRBD2,TRBJ2-2,NA,TRBV30,TGTGCCTGGAGTGGGCTAGCGGGAGGCACCGGGGAGCTGTTTTTT,CAWSGLAGGTGELFF
TRBD2,TRBJ2-1,NA,TRBV5-4,TGTGCCAGCAGCTTTTTTAGCGGGAGGAGGGACAATGAGCAGTTCTTC,CASSFFSGRRDNEQFF
TRBD2,TRBJ2-1,few,TRBV14,TGTGCCAGCAGCCAAGATCTAGCGGGGGGGAGGAATGAGCAGTTCTTC,CASSQDLAGGRNEQFF
TRBD1,TRBJ1-5,NA,TRBV30,TGTGCCTGGAGTGTTCGAGGGACAGGGGGTCAGCCCCAGCATTTT,CAWSVRGTGGQPQHF
NA,TRBJ1-1,NA,TRBV9,TGTGCCAGCAGCGTACCAGGGAACACTGAAGCTTTCTTT,CASSVPGNTEAFF
NA,TRBJ1-4,NA,TRBV5-1,TGCGCCAGCAGCTTGGTTGTCAGCCCGACGGAGACTAATGAAAAACTGTTTTTT,CASSLVVSPTETNEKLFF
NA,TRBJ1-6,NA,TRBV7-2,TGTGCCAGCAGCCTCGGACTGAGCAGTAATTCACCCCTCCACTTT,CASSLGLSSNSPLHF
NA,TRBJ1-2,NA,TRBV30,TGTGCCGCGGCAGAGGATGGCTACACCTTC,CAAAEDGYTF
NA,TRBJ1-5,few,TRBV7-9,TGTGCCAGCAGCCCCCCGGGAAGGAATCAGCCCCAGCATTTT,CASSPPGRNQPQHF
NA,TRBJ1-4,few,TRBV9,TGTGCCAGCGGACCGGAGGCGCTCAATGAAAAACTGTTTTTT,CASGPEALNEKLFF
NA,TRBJ1-1,NA,TRBV18,TGTGCCAGCTCACTCCACAGGGACACTGAAGCTTTCTTT,CASSLHRDTEAFF
TRBD2,TRBJ2-7,NA,TRBV11-3,TGTGCCAGCAGCTTAGTTCCCCTTCGCGGGAGCTCCTACGAGCAGTACTTC,CASSLVPLRGSSYEQYF
NA,TRBJ2-5,NA,TRBV7-9,TGTGCCAGCAGCTTCAGGGCACTCGAAGAGACCCAGTACTTC,CASSFRALEETQYF
NA,TRBJ1-1,NA,TRBV29-1,TGCAGCGTTGGGGCCGGGACAAGGAACACTGAAGCTTTCTTT,CSVGAGTRNTEAFF
TRBD1,TRBJ2-3,few,TRBV25-1,TGTGCCAGCAGTGATTTGACGGGACAGGGGGCAGATACGCAGTATTTT,CASSDLTGQGADTQYF
TRBD1,TRBJ2-1,NA,TRBV4-3,TGCGCCAGCAGCCAAGATCTCTCCGGGACAGCCTACAATGAGCAGTTCTTC,CASSQDLSGTAYNEQFF
TRBD2,TRBJ2-1,few,TRBV5-1,TGCGCCAGCAGCATACTAGCGGGAGGGCCTAGTGAGCAGTTCTTC,CASSILAGGPSEQFF
TRBD1,TRBJ2-1,NA,TRBV7-2,TGTGCCAGCATAGGTGACAGGGGTGTCGAGCAGTTCTTC,CASIGDRGVEQFF
NA,TRBJ2-6,few,TRBV19,TGTGCCAGTCGCGGTCCCAGCTGGGCCAACGTCCTGACTTTC,CASRGPSWANVLTF
TRBD2,TRBJ2-5,few,TRBV5-4,TGTGCCAGCAGCTTCGCCGGACGGCGGGGGAATCAAGAGACCCAGTACTTC,CASSFAGRRGNQETQYF
NA,TRBJ1-5,few,TRBV2,TGTGCCAGCAGTGTTGGGCAGTTTAGCAATCAGCCCCAGCATTTT,CASSVGQFSNQPQHF
TRBD1,TRBJ2-3,NA,TRBV7-9,TGTGCCAGCAGCCGTCCCGGGACAGGGAAAATCGATACGCAGTATTTT,CASSRPGTGKIDTQYF
NA,TRBJ2-1,NA,TRBV30,TGTGCCTGGAGCACCGCGGGCAATGAGCAGTTCTTC,CAWSTAGNEQFF
NA,TRBJ2-3,NA,TRBV7-9,TGTGCCAGCAGCTTAACAGGGAGTACAGATACGCAGTATTTT,CASSLTGSTDTQYF